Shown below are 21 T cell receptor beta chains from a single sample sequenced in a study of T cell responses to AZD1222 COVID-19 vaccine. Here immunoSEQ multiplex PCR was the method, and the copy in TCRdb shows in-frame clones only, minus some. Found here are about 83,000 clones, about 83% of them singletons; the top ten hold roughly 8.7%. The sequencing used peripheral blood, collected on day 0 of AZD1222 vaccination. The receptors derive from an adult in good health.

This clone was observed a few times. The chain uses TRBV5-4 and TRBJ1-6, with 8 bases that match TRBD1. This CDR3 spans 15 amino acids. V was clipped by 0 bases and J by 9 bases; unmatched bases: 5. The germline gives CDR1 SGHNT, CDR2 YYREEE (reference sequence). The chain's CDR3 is CASSLEPGGPSPLHF. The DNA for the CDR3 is TGTGCCAGCAGCTTGGAGCCAGGGGGCCCTTCACCCCTCCACTTT. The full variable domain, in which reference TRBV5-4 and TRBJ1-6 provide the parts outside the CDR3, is ETGVTQSPTHLIKTRGQQVTLRCSSQSGHNTVSWYQQALGQGPQFIFQYYREEENGRGNFPPRFSGLQFPNYSSELNVNALELDDSALYLCASSLEPGGPSPLHFGNGTRLTVT.

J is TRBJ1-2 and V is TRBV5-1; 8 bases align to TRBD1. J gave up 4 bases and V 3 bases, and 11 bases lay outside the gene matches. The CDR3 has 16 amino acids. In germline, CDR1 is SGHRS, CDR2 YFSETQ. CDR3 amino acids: CASSSGQALVSYGYTF. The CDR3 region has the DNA TGCGCCAGCAGCTCGGGACAGGCCCTCGTAAGCTATGGCTACACCTTC.

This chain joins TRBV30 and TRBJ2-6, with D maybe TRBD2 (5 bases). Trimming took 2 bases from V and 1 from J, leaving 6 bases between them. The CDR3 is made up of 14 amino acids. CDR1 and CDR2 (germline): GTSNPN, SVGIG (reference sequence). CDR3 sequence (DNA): TGTGCCTGGAGTCGGGGATCTGGGGCCAACGTCCTGACTTTC. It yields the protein CAWSRGSGANVLTF.

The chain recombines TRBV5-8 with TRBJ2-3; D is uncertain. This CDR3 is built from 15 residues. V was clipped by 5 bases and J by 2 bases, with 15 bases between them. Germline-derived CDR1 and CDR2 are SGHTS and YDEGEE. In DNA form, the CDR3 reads TGTGCCAGCAGTTTATATGCCAACCCCACAGATACGCAGTATTTT. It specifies CASSLYANPTDTQYF.

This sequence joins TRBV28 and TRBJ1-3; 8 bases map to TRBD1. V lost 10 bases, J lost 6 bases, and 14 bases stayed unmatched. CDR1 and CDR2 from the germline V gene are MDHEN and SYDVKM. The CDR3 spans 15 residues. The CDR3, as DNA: TGTGCCACGCGGTTCCAGGGGGCGCGGGTAAACACCATATATTTT. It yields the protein CATRFQGARVNTIYF.

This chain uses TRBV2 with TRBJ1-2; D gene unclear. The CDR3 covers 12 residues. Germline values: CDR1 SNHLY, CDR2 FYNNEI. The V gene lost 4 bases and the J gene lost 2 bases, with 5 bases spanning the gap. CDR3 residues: CASSGLNYGYTF. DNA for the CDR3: TGTGCCAGCAGTGGCCTCAACTATGGCTACACCTTC.

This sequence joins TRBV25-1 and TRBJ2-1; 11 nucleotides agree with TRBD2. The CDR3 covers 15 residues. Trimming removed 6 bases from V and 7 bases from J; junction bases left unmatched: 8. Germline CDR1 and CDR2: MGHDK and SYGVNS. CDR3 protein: CASRIAGGPRNEQFF. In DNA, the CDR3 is TGTGCCAGCAGGATAGCGGGAGGGCCTAGGAATGAGCAGTTCTTC.

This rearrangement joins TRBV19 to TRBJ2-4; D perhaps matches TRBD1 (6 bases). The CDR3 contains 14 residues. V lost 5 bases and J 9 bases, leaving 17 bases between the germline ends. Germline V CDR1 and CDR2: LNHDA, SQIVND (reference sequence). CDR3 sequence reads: CASSSTGPKGIQYF. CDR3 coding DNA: TGTGCCAGTAGTTCGACAGGCCCGAAGGGCATTCAGTACTTC.

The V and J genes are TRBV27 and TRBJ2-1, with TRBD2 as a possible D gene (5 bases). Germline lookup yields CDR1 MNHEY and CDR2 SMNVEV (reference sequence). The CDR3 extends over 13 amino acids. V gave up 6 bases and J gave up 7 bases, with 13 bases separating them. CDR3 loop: CASSLAGGNEQFF. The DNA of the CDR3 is TGTGCCAGCAGCTTGGCCGGCGGGAATGAGCAGTTCTTC.

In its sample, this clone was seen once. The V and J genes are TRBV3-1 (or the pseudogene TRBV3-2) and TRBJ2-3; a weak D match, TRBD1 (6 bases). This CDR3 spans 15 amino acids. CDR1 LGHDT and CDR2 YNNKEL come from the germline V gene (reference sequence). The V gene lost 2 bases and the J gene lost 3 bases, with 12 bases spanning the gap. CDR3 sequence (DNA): TGTGCCAGCAGCCAATCAAGGGACACAACAGATACGCAGTATTTT. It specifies CASSQSRDTTDTQYF.

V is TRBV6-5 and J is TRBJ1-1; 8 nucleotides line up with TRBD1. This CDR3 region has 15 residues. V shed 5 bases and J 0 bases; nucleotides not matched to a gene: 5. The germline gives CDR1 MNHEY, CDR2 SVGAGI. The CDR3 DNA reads TGTGCCAGCAGTCGACAGGGGATGATGAACACTGAAGCTTTCTTT. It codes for CASSRQGMMNTEAFF.

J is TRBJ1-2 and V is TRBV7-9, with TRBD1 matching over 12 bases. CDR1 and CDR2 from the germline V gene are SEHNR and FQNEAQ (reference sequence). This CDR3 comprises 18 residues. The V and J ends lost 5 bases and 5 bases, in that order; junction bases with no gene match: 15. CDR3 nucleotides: TGTGCCAGCAGCACCATTCCGGGACAGGGGGCGGTCCGGTATGGCTACACCTTC. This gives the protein CASSTIPGQGAVRYGYTF.

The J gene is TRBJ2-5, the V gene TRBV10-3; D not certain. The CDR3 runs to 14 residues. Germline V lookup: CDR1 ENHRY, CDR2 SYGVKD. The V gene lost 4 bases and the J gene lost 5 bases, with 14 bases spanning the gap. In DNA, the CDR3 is TGTGCCATCAGTGTGTCCTCGATCGGGGAGACCCAGTACTTC. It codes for CAISVSSIGETQYF.

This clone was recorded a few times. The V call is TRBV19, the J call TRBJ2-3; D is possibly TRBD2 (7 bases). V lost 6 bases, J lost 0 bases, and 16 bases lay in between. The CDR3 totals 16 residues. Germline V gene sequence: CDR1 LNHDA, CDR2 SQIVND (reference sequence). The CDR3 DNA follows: TGTGCCAGTAGCAATAGGGGGGGGACTAGCACAGATACGCAGTATTTT. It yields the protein CASSNRGGTSTDTQYF.

The CDR3 DNA sequence: TGCGCCAGCAGCCAATGGGCAGGGGCGAACACCGGGGAGCTGTTTTTT. Translating gives CASSQWAGANTGELFF. The rearrangement uses TRBV4-1 and TRBJ2-2, with D possibly TRBD1 on 6 matching bases. Between the trimmed V and J ends, which lost 2 bases and 0 bases, there was a span of 10 bases. The CDR3 sequence is 16 residues long. Germline values: CDR1 MGHRA, CDR2 YSYEKL.

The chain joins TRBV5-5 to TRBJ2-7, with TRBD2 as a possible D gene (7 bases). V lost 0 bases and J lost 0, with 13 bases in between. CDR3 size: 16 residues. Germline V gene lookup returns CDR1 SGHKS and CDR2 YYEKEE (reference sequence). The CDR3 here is CASSLAGGGASYEQYF. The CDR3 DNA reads TGTGCCAGCAGCTTGGCCGGAGGGGGGGCCTCCTACGAGCAGTACTTC.

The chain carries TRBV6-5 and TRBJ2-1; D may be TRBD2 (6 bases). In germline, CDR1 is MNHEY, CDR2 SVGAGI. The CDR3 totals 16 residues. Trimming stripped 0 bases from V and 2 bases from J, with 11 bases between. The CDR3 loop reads CASSYSAGSTYNEQFF. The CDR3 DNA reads TGTGCCAGCAGTTACTCGGCGGGGAGTACCTACAATGAGCAGTTCTTC.

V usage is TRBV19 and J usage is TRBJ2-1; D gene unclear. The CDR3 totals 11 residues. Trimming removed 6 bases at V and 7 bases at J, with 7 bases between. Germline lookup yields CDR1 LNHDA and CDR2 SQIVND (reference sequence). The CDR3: CASSPSNEQFF. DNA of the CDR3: TGTGCCAGTAGCCCCTCAAATGAGCAGTTCTTC.

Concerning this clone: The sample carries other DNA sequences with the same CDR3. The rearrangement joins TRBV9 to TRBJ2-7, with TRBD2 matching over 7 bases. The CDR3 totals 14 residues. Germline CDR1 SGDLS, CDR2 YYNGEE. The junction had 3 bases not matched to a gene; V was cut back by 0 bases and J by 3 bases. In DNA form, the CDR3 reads TGTGCCAGCAGCGTAGGCGGGAGCGGCTACGAGCAGTACTTC. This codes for CASSVGGSGYEQYF.

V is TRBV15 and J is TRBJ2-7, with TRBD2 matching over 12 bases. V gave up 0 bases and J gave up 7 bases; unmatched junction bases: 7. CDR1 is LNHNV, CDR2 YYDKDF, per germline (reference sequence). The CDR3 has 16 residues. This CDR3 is CATSRDRRLAGAEQYF. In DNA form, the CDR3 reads TGTGCCACCAGCAGAGATCGTAGACTAGCGGGAGCTGAGCAGTACTTC. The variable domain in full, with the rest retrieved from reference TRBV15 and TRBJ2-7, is DAMVIQNPRYQVTQFGKPVTLSCSQTLNHNVMYWYQQKSSQAPKLLFHYYDKDFNNEADTPDNFQSRRPNTSFCFLDIRSPGLGDTAMYLCATSRDRRLAGAEQYFGPGTRLTVT.

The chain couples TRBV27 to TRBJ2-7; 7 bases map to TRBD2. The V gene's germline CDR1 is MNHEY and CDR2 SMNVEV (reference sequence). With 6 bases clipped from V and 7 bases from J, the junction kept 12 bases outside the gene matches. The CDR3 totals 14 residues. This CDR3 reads CASRGGRAIGEQYF. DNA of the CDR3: TGTGCCAGCAGAGGAGGGAGGGCGATTGGGGAGCAGTACTTC.